This T cell receptor (beta chain) was recorded in a study of cytomegalovirus exposure and HLA in healthy donors. Background on the study: It was reported in a later analysis that the same platform had been used for the 100 to 150 validation repertoires as for the roughly 670 first-cohort repertoires.

About this clone: The target antigen is unknown.

The CDR3 sequence is 14 residues long. V lost 3 bases and J 3 bases, leaving 11 bases between the germline ends. Germline V lookup: CDR1 SGHRS, CDR2 YFSETQ. Method: immunoSEQ multiplex PCR; TCRdb's copy keeps in-frame clones and lacks some. The sample includes 150,000 to 200,000 clones, over 65% of them seen just once. Separate from the approximately 670-subject first cohort was the approximately 130-subject validation cohort, to which the donors belonged. Study-wide results and limits: TCR beta chains numbering under 200 were designated cytomegalovirus-associated. Specific recognition of CMV antigens was confirmed in vitro for a few chains (all CMV-associated).

The TCR comes from a man younger than 30 in good health and CMV-seropositive. Sequenced input: PBMCs. The chain recombines TRBV5-1 with TRBJ2-3; no firm D call. The CDR3 coding sequence is TGCGCCAGCAGCTACGGATTCGGGACAGATACGCAGTATTTT. Translation: CASSYGFGTDTQYF. Variable domain in full (rest from reference TRBV5-1 and TRBJ2-3): KAGVTQTPRYLIKTRGQQVTLSCSPISGHRSVSWYQQTPGQGLQFLFEYFSETQRNKGNFPGRFSGRQFSNSRSEMNVSTLELGDSALYLCASSYGFGTDTQYFGPGTRLTVL.